This entry lists 14 T cell receptor beta chains sequenced from one sample in a study of shared clonotypes between healthy human individuals. Generated by immunoSEQ multiplex PCR, the TCRdb table keeps only in-frame clones and is missing some. The sample carries approximately 2.3 million clones, approximately 95% recorded once. Sequences were obtained from naive CD4+ T cells from PBMCs. As to subset: CD45RA+ positively selected. These receptors all come from a man aged 18 to 30 in good health. Some clones in this sample may be carry-over from other donors' samples.

This sequence joins TRBV9 and TRBJ2-3; 8 positions agree with TRBD1. Trimming took 0 bases from V and 2 from J; bases not matched to a gene: 5. The CDR3 runs 16 residues. Germline CDR1 is SGDLS and CDR2 is YYNGEE. The CDR3 DNA reads as TGTGCCAGCAGCGTAGCCCAGGGGGCGTTCACAGATACGCAGTATTTT. As protein: CASSVAQGAFTDTQYF. Using reference TRBV9 and TRBJ2-3 for the parts outside the CDR3, the full variable domain is DSGVTQTPKHLITATGQRVTLRCSPRSGDLSVYWYQQSLDQGLQFLIQYYNGEERAKGNILERFSAQQFPDLHSELNLSSLELGDSALYFCASSVAQGAFTDTQYFGPGTRLTVL.

The chain links TRBV2 to TRBJ1-4; perhaps TRBD1 as D (5 bases). Germline V lookup: CDR1 SNHLY, CDR2 FYNNEI. Trimming took off 6 bases at V and 6 bases at J, with 8 bases between the two ends. The CDR3 runs 12 residues. The CDR3 region has the DNA TGTGCCAGCAGGGTCAGGGATGAAAAACTGTTTTTT. This codes for CASRVRDEKLFF.

This rearrangement joins TRBV28 to TRBJ1-4; D uncertain. Germline-derived CDR1 and CDR2 are MDHEN and SYDVKM. Trimming cost V 3 bases and J 8 bases, with 13 bases left between them. The CDR3 totals 14 residues. DNA for the CDR3: TGTGCCAGCAGTTTCAGCCCCTCGGTGGAAAAACTGTTTTTT. Its translation: CASSFSPSVEKLFF.

The chain has TRBV19 and TRBJ1-3; D is uncertain. The CDR3 extends over 11 amino acids. Germline CDR1 is LNHDA and CDR2 is SQIVND (reference sequence). Trimming removed 3 bases at V and 10 bases at J, with 7 bases between. The CDR3 reads CASSIEATIYF. The CDR3 DNA is TGTGCCAGTAGTATCGAGGCTACCATATATTTT.

The chain's CDR3 is CASSLRERISNEQFF. CDR3 nucleotides: TGTGCCAGTAGTCTCCGTGAACGGATAAGCAATGAGCAGTTCTTC. This chain uses TRBV19 with TRBJ2-1; D call uncertain. V shed 5 bases and J shed 6 bases, with 17 bases lying between them. This CDR3 is 15 amino acids long. Germline V CDR1 and CDR2: LNHDA, SQIVND (reference sequence).

This sequence joins TRBV7-8 and TRBJ2-1; D might be TRBD2 (5 bases). The CDR3 contains 13 residues. The V gene's germline CDR1 is SGHVS and CDR2 FQNEAQ. Trimming took 5 bases from V and 8 from J, leaving 13 bases between them. The CDR3 coding sequence is TGTGCCAGCAGCCCGGGCCCGAGGGATGAGCAGTTCTTC. Its translation is CASSPGPRDEQFF.

This clone was observed a single time. The chain uses TRBV30 and TRBJ2-2, with D possibly TRBD2 on 6 matching bases. Germline loops: CDR1 GTSNPN, CDR2 SVGIG (reference sequence). V was pared by 5 bases and J by 7 bases, with 11 bases between. This CDR3 is built from 12 residues. CDR3 DNA sequence: TGTGCCTGGGGGGACTCCCTCGGGGAGCTGTTTTTT. Its protein product is CAWGDSLGELFF.

The J gene is TRBJ1-4, the V gene TRBV7-9, with TRBD1 identical over 8 bases. This CDR3 has 16 residues. The junction had 8 bases not matched to a gene; V was cut back by 0 bases and J by 8 bases. Germline CDR1 reads SEHNR; CDR2 reads FQNEAQ (reference sequence). This CDR3 reads CASSLAQGASWEKLFF. The CDR3 region has the DNA TGTGCCAGCAGCTTAGCGCAGGGGGCTTCTTGGGAAAAACTGTTTTTT.

The chain has TRBV5-8 and TRBJ2-2; perhaps TRBD1 as D (6 bases). The CDR3 consists of 15 residues. Trimming removed 4 bases at V and 1 base at J, with 11 bases between. The germline V gene encodes CDR1 SGHTS and CDR2 YDEGEE. This chain's CDR3 is CASSRGHVNTGELFF. The CDR3 DNA reads as TGTGCCAGCAGCAGGGGACACGTGAACACCGGGGAGCTGTTTTTT.

The chain has TRBV5-1 and TRBJ2-2; perhaps TRBD2 as D (5 bases). V lost 0 bases and J 1 base, leaving 10 bases between the germline ends. This CDR3 region has 16 residues. Germline CDR1 and CDR2: SGHRS and YFSETQ. This CDR3 is CASSLVGNRNTGELFF. CDR3 DNA: TGCGCCAGCAGCTTGGTCGGGAATAGGAACACCGGGGAGCTGTTTTTT.

This clone was seen only a few times. At the DNA level, this CDR3 is encoded by other sequences in the same sample as well. The chain joins TRBV7-9 to TRBJ2-7; weak D call: TRBD1 (6 bases). This CDR3 contains 14 residues. V gave up 6 bases and J gave up 2 bases, with 14 bases separating them. Germline assignment: CDR1 SEHNR and CDR2 FQNEAQ (reference sequence). In nucleotides, the CDR3 is TGTGCCAGCAGTCCCAGAGGGGGACCCTACGAGCAGTACTTC. Amino acid sequence: CASSPRGGPYEQYF. Using reference TRBV7-9 and TRBJ2-7 for the parts outside the CDR3, the full variable domain is DTGVSQNPRHKITKRGQNVTFRCDPISEHNRLYWYRQTLGQGPEFLTYFQNEAQLEKSRLLSDRFSAERPKGSFSTLEIQRTEQGDSAMYLCASSPRGGPYEQYFGPGTRLTVT.

The chain employs TRBV28 and TRBJ1-5; D remains unclear. Germline CDR1 MDHEN, CDR2 SYDVKM. CDR3 size: 11 residues. The CDR3 protein is CAAGVNQPQHF. In nucleotides, the CDR3 is TGTGCGGCGGGCGTCAATCAGCCCCAGCATTTT.

Regarding this clone: Distinct nucleotide sequences in the sample also encode this CDR3. CDR3 residues: CASNSGGETQYF. DNA for the CDR3: TGTGCCAGCAACTCCGGGGGAGAGACCCAGTACTTC. The chain has TRBV28 and TRBJ2-5; the D gene is possibly TRBD2 (6 bases). CDR3 size: 12 residues. CDR1 MDHEN and CDR2 SYDVKM come from the germline V gene. Trimming removed 7 bases at V and 4 bases at J, with 10 bases between.

This chain connects TRBV7-9 to TRBJ2-7; D not certain. The CDR3 spans 15 residues. V gave up 6 bases and J gave up 0 bases, with 15 bases separating them. Germline V gene sequence: CDR1 SEHNR, CDR2 FQNEAQ (reference sequence). CDR3 DNA sequence: TGTGCCAGCAGTCCCATCAACCTAAGCTCCTACGAGCAGTACTTC. Encoded protein: CASSPINLSSYEQYF.